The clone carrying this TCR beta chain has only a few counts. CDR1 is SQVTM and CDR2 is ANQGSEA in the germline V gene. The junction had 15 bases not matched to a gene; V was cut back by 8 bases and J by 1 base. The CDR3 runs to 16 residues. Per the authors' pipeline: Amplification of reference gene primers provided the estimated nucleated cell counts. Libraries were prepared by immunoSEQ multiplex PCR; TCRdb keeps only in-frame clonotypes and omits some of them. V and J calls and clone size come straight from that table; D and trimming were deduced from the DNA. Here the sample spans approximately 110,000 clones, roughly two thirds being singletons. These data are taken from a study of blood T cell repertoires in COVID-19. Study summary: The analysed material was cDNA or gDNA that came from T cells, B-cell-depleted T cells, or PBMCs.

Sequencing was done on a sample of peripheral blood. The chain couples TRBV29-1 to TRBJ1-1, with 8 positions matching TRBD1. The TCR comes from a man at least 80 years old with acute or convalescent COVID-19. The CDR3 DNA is TGCAGCTATCATACAACCGCCGGGACAGGGAACACTGAAGCTTTCTTT. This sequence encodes CSYHTTAGTGNTEAFF.